The rows below give T cell receptor beta chains drawn from one sample of a study of blood T cell repertoires in COVID-19. The data were produced by immunoSEQ multiplex PCR, yet TCRdb's version contains in-frame clones alone and is incomplete. The table shows about 74,000 clones, with around 90% occurring only once. Sequenced sample: peripheral blood. The receptors derive from a woman between 55 and 75 years old with active COVID-19. Each CDR3 is given without its conserved first and last residue.

j_call v_call cdr3_aa
TRBJ2-3 TRBV18 ASSPVGAGTDTQY
TRBJ2-4 TRBV7-9 ASTAGTSGLAKNIQY
TRBJ1-5 TRBV28 ASSFRGGKGQPQH
TRBJ2-3 TRBV28 ASSRPDRGSDTQY
TRBJ1-1 TRBV28 ASSTGTRLDTEAF
TRBJ2-2 TRBV27 ASRRFTGELF
TRBJ2-3 TRBV4-2 ASSQDAIQGADTQY
TRBJ2-7 TRBV12-3/TRBV12-4 ASRRTEGDEQY
TRBJ2-5 TRBV6-5 ASNSLPGETQY
TRBJ2-3 TRBV6-5 ASSRTSTDTQY
TRBJ2-1 TRBV5-8 ASSRESYNEQF
TRBJ2-1 TRBV3-1/TRBV3-2 ASSQEWRREGQDEQF
TRBJ1-1 TRBV24-1 ATSEDSYTEAF
TRBJ1-2 TRBV19 ASRGHLGRNGYT
TRBJ2-3 TRBV5-1 ASSPVGGADTQY
TRBJ1-1 TRBV28 ASSPPRPNVAAF
TRBJ2-7 TRBV28 ASSRLYEQY
TRBJ2-1 TRBV13 ASSYRAGGSSAF
TRBJ1-6 TRBV5-1 ASSSEYRGPNSPLH
TRBJ2-1 TRBV5-1 ASSKTSGTNEQF
TRBJ2-1 TRBV21-1 ASTLTIAGNYNEQF
TRBJ1-4 TRBV28 ASSLVQGEYEKLF